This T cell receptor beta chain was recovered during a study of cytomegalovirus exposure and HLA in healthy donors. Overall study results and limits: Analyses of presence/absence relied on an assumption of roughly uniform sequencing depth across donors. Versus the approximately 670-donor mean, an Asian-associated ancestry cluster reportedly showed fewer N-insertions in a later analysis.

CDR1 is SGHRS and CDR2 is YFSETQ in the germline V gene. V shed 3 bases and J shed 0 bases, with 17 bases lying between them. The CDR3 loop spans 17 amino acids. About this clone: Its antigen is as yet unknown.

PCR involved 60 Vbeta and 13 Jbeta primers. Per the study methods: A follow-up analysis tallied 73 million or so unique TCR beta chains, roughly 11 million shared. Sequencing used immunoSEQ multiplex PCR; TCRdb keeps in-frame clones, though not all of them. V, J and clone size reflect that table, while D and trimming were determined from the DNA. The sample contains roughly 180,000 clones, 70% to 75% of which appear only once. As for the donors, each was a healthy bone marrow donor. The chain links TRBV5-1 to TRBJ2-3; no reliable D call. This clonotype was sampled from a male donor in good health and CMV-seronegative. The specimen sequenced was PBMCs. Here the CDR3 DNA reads TGCGCCAGCAGCTACTACTCAACCTCCGGTAGCACAGATACGCAGTATTTT. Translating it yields CASSYYSTSGSTDTQYF. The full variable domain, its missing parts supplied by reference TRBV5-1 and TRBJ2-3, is KAGVTQTPRYLIKTRGQQVTLSCSPISGHRSVSWYQQTPGQGLQFLFEYFSETQRNKGNFPGRFSGRQFSNSRSEMNVSTLELGDSALYLCASSYYSTSGSTDTQYFGPGTRLTVL.